This T cell receptor (beta chain) was sequenced for a study of cytomegalovirus exposure and HLA in healthy donors. Trimming stripped 3 bases from V and 8 bases from J, with 10 bases between. Germline loops: CDR1 WSHSY, CDR2 SAAADI. The CDR3 sequence is 12 residues long. The repertoire was sequenced with immunoSEQ multiplex PCR; TCRdb's copy has only in-frame clones and lacks some. The sample includes under 200,000 clones, around nine tenths of them seen just once. The TCR comes from a woman aged 18-35 years in good health and CMV-seronegative. The chain is built from TRBV10-2 and TRBJ2-5; D unclear. Sequencing was carried out using PBMCs. CDR3 protein: CASSDKENTQYF. The CDR3 nucleotides read TGCGCCAGCAGTGATAAGGAGAACACCCAGTACTTC.